This T cell receptor (beta chain) was recorded in a study of OX40 agonist ivuxolimab in advanced cancers. V gave up 2 bases and J gave up 3 bases; unmatched junction bases: 11. This CDR3 spans 17 amino acids. Germline CDR1 and CDR2: SNHLY and FYNNEI. Blood samples were obtained at baseline, cycle 4 day 1, and cycle 7 day 1. The data were produced by immunoSEQ multiplex PCR, yet TCRdb's version contains in-frame clones alone and is incomplete. The data show 60,000 to 75,000 clones, around nine tenths seen once. This TCR derives from an adult with an advanced solid tumor such as melanoma, head and neck, liver or kidney cancer. The chain has TRBV2 and TRBJ1-2, with 8 bases lining up with TRBD1. The sequences come from CD4+ or CD8+ T cells sorted from blood, collected in a trial of the OX40 agonist ivuxolimab. CDR3 region: CASSESRAAGGYYGYTF. For the CDR3, the DNA is TGTGCCAGCAGTGAATCCCGTGCGGCAGGGGGCTACTATGGCTACACCTTC.